Listed here are 13 T cell receptor beta chains from one sample, sequenced in a study of Ad26.COV2.S vaccination and SARS-CoV-2 variants. Indicated treatment: 15 to 20 received Ad26.COV2.S at low or high dose, single or two shots; about five received placebo; per-sample allocation not given. The investigators took samples on day 63 after the first vaccine or placebo injection. Libraries were prepared by immunoSEQ multiplex PCR; TCRdb keeps only in-frame clonotypes and omits some of them. The sample shows around 250,000 clones, around 87% of them seen only once. Sequenced here: peripheral blood, sampled in a trial of Ad26.COV2.S vaccine versus placebo. The receptors originated from a person between 18 and 65 years old who received the Ad26.COV2.S COVID-19 vaccine or a placebo.

The V and J genes are TRBV29-1 and TRBJ2-7, with D perhaps TRBD2 (7 bases). Germline loops: CDR1 SQVTM, CDR2 ANQGSEA. The V end was cut by 7 bases, the J end by 4 bases, with 17 bases between. The CDR3 is 13 residues long. CDR3 bases: TGCAGCGCCGCGGGGGCAGGGGAATACGAGCAGTACTTC. Encoded protein: CSAAGAGEYEQYF.

The rearrangement joins TRBV19 to TRBJ2-1; D possibly corresponds to TRBD1 (6 bases). This CDR3 is 15 amino acids long. CDR1 and CDR2 from the germline V gene are LNHDA and SQIVND (reference sequence). Deletions cut 1 base from V and 3 bases from J, with 10 bases between. The CDR3 loop reads CASSIGQGLYNEQFF. CDR3 nucleotides: TGTGCCAGTAGTATAGGGCAGGGGCTCTACAATGAGCAGTTCTTC.

The chain's CDR3 is CAWSAGHTYEQYF. The CDR3 DNA follows: TGTGCCTGGAGTGCGGGACATACCTACGAGCAGTACTTC. The chain joins TRBV30 to TRBJ2-7; D possibly corresponds to TRBD1 (6 bases). Germline assignment: CDR1 GTSNPN and CDR2 SVGIG (reference sequence). CDR3 size: 13 residues. Deletions cut 1 base from V and 2 bases from J, with 9 bases between. Filled out from reference TRBV30 and TRBJ2-7, the complete variable domain reads SQTIHQWPATLVQPVGSPLSLECTVEGTSNPNLYWYRQAAGRGLQLLFYSVGIGQISSEVPQNLSASRPQDRQFILSSKKLLLSDSGFYLCAWSAGHTYEQYFGPGTRLTVT.

The chain joins TRBV25-1 to TRBJ1-2; 7 bases line up with TRBD1. Germline V gene sequence: CDR1 MGHDK, CDR2 SYGVNS. The CDR3 runs 15 residues. V was pared by 2 bases and J by 4 bases, with 7 bases of the junction left unmatched. This CDR3 is CASSERNRGLYGYTF. CDR3 coding DNA: TGTGCCAGCAGTGAAAGAAACAGGGGACTCTATGGCTACACCTTC.

The chain has TRBV25-1 and TRBJ1-1; D remains ambiguous. V gave up 5 bases and J gave up 4 bases, with 11 bases separating them. This CDR3 is built from 13 residues. The germline gives CDR1 MGHDK, CDR2 SYGVNS. CDR3 residues: CASSHHKGTEAFF. The CDR3 DNA follows: TGTGCCAGCAGTCACCACAAGGGCACTGAAGCTTTCTTT.

The chain has TRBV11-3 and TRBJ2-1; D remains unclear. CDR3 size: 13 residues. The ends were cut back, 2 bases at V and 9 bases at J, with 11 bases in the middle. The germline gives CDR1 SGHNT, CDR2 YENEEA. The CDR3 protein is CASSLNPLVEQFF. The CDR3 DNA reads TGTGCCAGCAGCTTAAACCCTTTAGTTGAGCAGTTCTTC.

The chain has TRBV4-1 and TRBJ1-2; 10 nucleotides line up with TRBD1. Germline V lookup: CDR1 MGHRA, CDR2 YSYEKL. J lost 3 bases, V lost 3 bases, and 10 bases had no gene match. This CDR3 is built from 17 residues. Written as DNA, the CDR3 is TGCGCCAGCAGCCATCCCAATGGAGGGACAGGGGACTATGGCTACACCTTC. Amino acid sequence: CASSHPNGGTGDYGYTF.

This clone has just a few counts. V and J are TRBV27 and TRBJ1-2; tentative D call: TRBD1 (5 bases). The CDR3 consists of 15 residues. CDR1 and CDR2 from the germline V gene are MNHEY and SMNVEV (reference sequence). The germline V and J ends were trimmed by 5 bases and 7 bases, with 20 bases remaining between them. The CDR3 region is CASSPLMTGRRGYTF. The CDR3 bases are TGTGCCAGCAGTCCCCTGATGACGGGGCGGCGTGGCTACACCTTC.

This rearrangement joins TRBV5-1 to TRBJ2-1; 9 nucleotides align to TRBD2. From germline, CDR1 is SGHRS and CDR2 YFSETQ. The CDR3 extends over 15 amino acids. The V segment lost 4 bases and the J segment 2 bases; nucleotides outside the gene matches: 4. The CDR3 DNA reads as TGCGCCAGCAGCGTAGCGGGAGACGCCTACAATGAGCAGTTCTTC. It is translated as CASSVAGDAYNEQFF.

V gene TRBV14 combines with J gene TRBJ2-2; 9 nucleotides agree with TRBD1. CDR3 length equals 15 residues. Trimming removed 4 bases from V and 7 bases from J; junction bases left unmatched: 7. CDR1 and CDR2 from the germline V gene are SGHDN and FVKESK. The DNA for the CDR3 is TGTGCCAGCAGCCGAGGACAGGGGAGGGACGGGGAGCTGTTTTTT. Its protein is CASSRGQGRDGELFF.

The chain is built from TRBV15 and TRBJ2-7, with D unclear. CDR3 length: 14 residues. Trimming took off 0 bases at V and 4 bases at J, with 10 bases between the two ends. Germline CDR1 and CDR2: LNHNV and YYDKDF (reference sequence). This CDR3 reads CATSREGRGYEQYF. CDR3 DNA: TGTGCCACCAGCAGAGAAGGTCGAGGATACGAGCAGTACTTC.

The gene calls are TRBV7-9 and TRBJ2-2; D remains unclear. Per the germline V gene, CDR1 is SEHNR and CDR2 is FQNEAQ (reference sequence). V gave up 5 bases and J gave up 7 bases, with 14 bases separating them. CDR3 length equals 14 residues. The CDR3 spells CASSTPIEDGELFF. The DNA of the CDR3 is TGTGCCAGCAGCACGCCTATAGAGGACGGGGAGCTGTTTTTT.

V is TRBV11-2 and J is TRBJ1-2; TRBD1 matches at 7 bases. From germline, CDR1 is SGHAT and CDR2 FQNNGV. The V and J ends lost 5 bases and 4 bases, in that order; junction bases with no gene match: 16. The CDR3 consists of 17 residues. The CDR3 sequence: CASSLTFRDSQRYGYTF. The DNA of the CDR3 is TGTGCCAGCAGCCTCACTTTCCGGGACAGTCAGCGCTATGGCTACACCTTC.